These 30 T cell receptor beta chains share one sample of origin, sequenced in a study of T cells in Graves' hyperthyroidism and ophthalmopathy. Using RNA transcripts as the source, TCR beta CDR3 regions were amplified. First-round RT-PCR with HTBI primers amplified the TCR CDR3 region. TCRdb reprocessed the multiplex PCR reads via MiXCR and lists one record per CDR3 protein. The sample has approximately 360,000 distinct CDR3 sequences; roughly 25% are singletons. The sequenced sample was blood. The receptors originated from a man aged 50-59 years with Graves' hyperthyroidism.

At least ten counts were recorded for this clonotype. The chain links TRBV2 to TRBJ2-7; 8 positions match TRBD2. The CDR3 totals 13 residues. CDR1 and CDR2 from the germline V gene are SNHLY and FYNNEI. Trimming cost V 8 bases and J 2 bases; bases outside gene matches: 5. The DNA of the CDR3 is TGTGCCAGCGGACGGGAGGGGGCCTACGAGCAGTACTTC. Translating gives CASGREGAYEQYF.

The chain combines TRBV6-5 with TRBJ2-3; a weak D match, TRBD2 (5 bases). CDR1 is MNHEY and CDR2 is SVGAGI in the germline V gene. Trimming shortened V by 0 bases and J by 0 bases, and 7 bases separated the two germline ends. The CDR3 loop spans 15 amino acids. CDR3 DNA: TGTGCCAGCAGTTACTCAGCGGAAAGCACAGATACGCAGTATTTT. It is translated as CASSYSAESTDTQYF.

This clonotype was seen ten or more times. The V call is TRBV7-9, the J call TRBJ2-7, with 7 bases aligning to TRBD1. The CDR3 covers 12 residues. V was pared by 1 base and J by 6 bases, with 0 bases of the junction left unmatched. Per the germline V gene, CDR1 is SEHNR and CDR2 is FQNEAQ (reference sequence). Here the CDR3 reads CASSLGDSEQYF. The DNA of the CDR3 is TGTGCCAGCAGCTTAGGGGACAGCGAGCAGTACTTC. The whole variable domain, filled in from reference TRBV7-9 and TRBJ2-7, reads DTGVSQNPRHKITKRGQNVTFRCDPISEHNRLYWYRQTLGQGPEFLTYFQNEAQLEKSRLLSDRFSAERPKGSFSTLEIQRTEQGDSAMYLCASSLGDSEQYFGPGTRLTVT.

The chain employs TRBV10-3 and TRBJ2-2; 7 bases are shared with TRBD2. Germline V CDR1 and CDR2: ENHRY, SYGVKD. Losses at the gene ends were 9 bases for V and 8 bases for J; bases not matched to a gene: 15. There are 15 residues in the CDR3. CDR3 residues: CAMRGLQTATGELFF. The CDR3 DNA sequence: TGTGCCATGCGGGGACTACAAACCGCGACTGGGGAGCTGTTTTTT.

V is TRBV6-1 and J is TRBJ2-1; 8 nucleotides align to TRBD2. Germline V gene data show CDR1 as MNHNS and CDR2 as SASEGT. The CDR3 consists of 12 residues. With 10 bases clipped from V and 6 bases from J, the junction kept 5 bases outside the gene matches. The CDR3, as DNA: TGTGCCACCGACGGGGGGGTCAATGAGCAGTTCTTC. It yields the protein CATDGGVNEQFF.

This clonotype turned up a few times. The V and J genes are TRBV7-2 and TRBJ2-7, with TRBD2 as a possible D gene (5 bases). The CDR3 is made up of 13 amino acids. V was trimmed by 5 bases and J by 2 bases, leaving 10 bases between them. Germline lookup yields CDR1 SGHTA and CDR2 FQGNSA. CDR3 in DNA: TGTGCCAGCAGCCAAGGGAGTCCCTACGAGCAGTACTTC. It is translated as CASSQGSPYEQYF.

This chain joins TRBV7-6 and TRBJ2-1, with a tentative D call TRBD2 (7 bases). The V gene lost 5 bases and the J gene lost 10 bases, with 15 bases spanning the gap. This CDR3 is built from 13 residues. CDR1 is SGHVS, CDR2 FNYEAQ, per germline. The CDR3 nucleotides read TGTGCCAGCAGCCTCGAGGGGGAGGGGGAGCAGTTCTTC. It translates to CASSLEGEGEQFF.

The chain carries TRBV5-6 and TRBJ1-2; no clear D gene. The CDR3 totals 15 residues. Germline V gives CDR1 SGHDT, CDR2 YYEEEE. Trimming took 4 bases from V and 5 from J, leaving 18 bases between them. In DNA, the CDR3 is TGTGCCAGCAGCCTGAAAAGCGTCGGATCTTATGGCTACACCTTC. The encoded protein is CASSLKSVGSYGYTF.

This clonotype was counted only a few times. The gene calls are TRBV20-1 and TRBJ2-3; 8 nucleotides match TRBD2. Germline V gene sequence: CDR1 DFQATT, CDR2 SNEGSKA (reference sequence). The CDR3 has 14 residues. V was clipped by 3 bases and J by 3 bases; unmatched bases: 5. The CDR3 reads CSASVAGRTDTQYF. The CDR3 DNA reads as TGCAGTGCTAGTGTAGCGGGACGGACAGATACGCAGTATTTT.

The chain carries TRBV5-1 and TRBJ2-2; D not certain. The V and J ends lost 0 bases and 5 bases respectively, with 8 bases between them. The CDR3 contains 14 residues. Germline CDR1 is SGHRS and CDR2 is YFSETQ. This CDR3 reads CASSLGPQTGELFF. The CDR3, as DNA: TGCGCCAGCAGCTTGGGGCCTCAGACCGGGGAGCTGTTTTTT.

This clonotype was observed a handful of times. The chain combines TRBV3-1 with TRBJ1-2; 9 nucleotides align to TRBD1. CDR1 is LGHDT and CDR2 is YNNKEL in the germline V gene (reference sequence). CDR3 size: 15 residues. V lost 4 bases and J lost 3; bases outside the gene matches: 6. This CDR3 is CASSPRDRAHYGYTF. The CDR3 DNA is TGTGCCAGCAGCCCACGGGACAGGGCGCACTATGGCTACACCTTC.

In this sample, this clonotype turned up a few times. This rearrangement joins TRBV2 to TRBJ2-5; D is perhaps TRBD1 (6 bases). Germline loops: CDR1 SNHLY, CDR2 FYNNEI. Trimming took off 3 bases at V and 5 bases at J, with 10 bases between the two ends. This CDR3 has 13 residues. CDR3 amino acids: CASSDQGWETQYF. CDR3 bases: TGTGCCAGCAGTGACCAGGGGTGGGAGACCCAGTACTTC.

The gene calls are TRBV10-1 and TRBJ1-1; possible D gene TRBD1, 5 bases. V was shortened by 3 bases and J by 0 bases, with 14 bases between the two germline ends. This CDR3 is built from 16 residues. Per the germline V gene, CDR1 is WNHNN and CDR2 is SYGVQD (reference sequence). The CDR3 reads CASSDVRGPMNTEAFF. The CDR3 nucleotides read TGCGCCAGCAGTGATGTTAGGGGCCCTATGAACACTGAAGCTTTCTTT.

The V and J genes are TRBV12-3 or TRBV12-4 and TRBJ1-2, with 8 positions matching TRBD1. Losses at the gene ends were 7 bases for V and 8 bases for J; bases not matched to a gene: 18. This CDR3 region has 16 residues. The CDR3 DNA is TGTGCCAGCACCCAAGGACAGGGCCTCATTCTACACGGCTACACCTTC. Protein product: CASTQGQGLILHGYTF.

This clonotype was observed a few times. V and J are TRBV20-1 and TRBJ1-5; D ambiguous. Per germline, CDR1 DFQATT and CDR2 SNEGSKA (reference sequence). Trimming took off 3 bases at V and 2 bases at J, with 11 bases between the two ends. The CDR3 covers 14 residues. The CDR3: CSARAGEGNQPQHF. Here the CDR3 DNA reads TGCAGTGCTAGGGCCGGGGAAGGCAATCAGCCCCAGCATTTT.

The chain recombines TRBV20-1 with TRBJ2-1; TRBD2 aligns across 13 bases. Germline values: CDR1 DFQATT, CDR2 SNEGSKA (reference sequence). There are 18 residues in the CDR3. Germline trimming cut 2 bases from V and 1 base from J; bases unmatched to any gene: 8. The CDR3 loop reads CSARSGTSGTKSYNEQFF. In nucleotides, the CDR3 is TGCAGTGCTAGAAGTGGGACTAGCGGGACTAAGTCCTACAATGAGCAGTTCTTC.

This clonotype was seen a few times. The DNA of the CDR3 is TGTGCCAGCAGCTTGGCCGCTGCTGGTGGCTTGCCCACAGATACGCAGTATTTT. Translation gives CASSLAAAGGLPTDTQYF. The chain couples TRBV5-6 to TRBJ2-3, with D unresolved. Per the germline V gene, CDR1 is SGHDT and CDR2 is YYEEEE. The CDR3 loop spans 18 amino acids. V dropped 0 bases and J dropped 2 bases, with 19 bases sitting between them.

This clonotype turned up a few times. This chain connects TRBV6-6 to TRBJ2-6; D uncertain. CDR1 MNHNY and CDR2 SVGAGI come from the germline V gene (reference sequence). Trimming pared 2 bases from V and 3 bases from J, leaving 11 bases between. This CDR3 is 16 amino acids long. The CDR3 sequence is CASSYGPRGGANVLTF. The DNA for the CDR3 is TGTGCCAGCAGTTACGGTCCCAGAGGTGGGGCCAACGTCCTGACTTTC.

This clonotype showed up just once. V is TRBV19 and J is TRBJ2-1; D not certain. The CDR3 is made up of 13 amino acids. Germline values: CDR1 LNHDA, CDR2 SQIVND (reference sequence). The ends were cut back, 10 bases at V and 9 bases at J, with 19 bases in the middle. As DNA, the CDR3 is TGTGCCACCACCGGGCTAGTTTTGGGTGAGCAGTTCTTC. Its protein product is CATTGLVLGEQFF.

This chain joins TRBV30 and TRBJ1-2, with TRBD1 matching 12 bases. The length of the CDR3 is 17 residues. Trimming took 1 base from V and 8 from J; bases not matched to a gene: 14. CDR1 and CDR2 from the germline V gene are GTSNPN and SVGIG (reference sequence). The CDR3 loop is CAWSDPAGTGGLGGYTF. DNA of the CDR3: TGTGCCTGGAGTGACCCCGCCGGGACAGGGGGCCTTGGAGGCTACACCTTC.

V and J are TRBV19 and TRBJ2-7; the D gene is possibly TRBD2 (7 bases). V dropped 7 bases and J dropped 1 base, with 11 bases sitting between them. The germline V gene has CDR1 LNHDA and CDR2 SQIVND (reference sequence). There are 13 residues in the CDR3. The CDR3 coding sequence is TGTGCCAGTACGGAGGGGGGGTCCTACGAGCAGTACTTC. This sequence encodes CASTEGGSYEQYF.

This rearrangement joins TRBV12-3 or TRBV12-4 to TRBJ1-4; maybe TRBD1 (5 bases). Trimming removed 6 bases at V and 6 bases at J, with 17 bases between. The CDR3 covers 15 residues. As DNA, the CDR3 is TGTGCCAGCAGGGGGACCGAGGCTGGTGATGAAAAACTGTTTTTT. It encodes CASRGTEAGDEKLFF.

This clonotype showed up many times. J is TRBJ2-3 and V is TRBV7-3; D is unresolved. Trimming took off 1 base at V and 5 bases at J, with 13 bases between the two ends. This CDR3 is 15 amino acids long. CDR1 and CDR2 from the germline V gene are SGHTA and FQGTGA. CDR3 coding DNA: TGTGCCAGCAGCTTAATGGGCAAAGTTGGAGATACGCAGTATTTT. This gives the protein CASSLMGKVGDTQYF. Drawing the rest from reference TRBV7-3 and TRBJ2-3, the complete variable domain is GAGVSQTPSNKVTEKGKYVELRCDPISGHTALYWYRQSLGQGPEFLIYFQGTGAADDSGLPNDRFFAVRPEGSVSTLKIQRTERGDSAVYLCASSLMGKVGDTQYFGPGTRLTVL.

CDR3 sequence reads: CASSQGTLNEQFF. CDR3 coding DNA: TGTGCCAGCAGCCAAGGGACTTTAAATGAGCAGTTCTTC. The chain carries TRBV14 and TRBJ2-1; tentatively, D is TRBD2 (5 bases). V gave up 1 base and J gave up 7 bases, with 8 bases separating them. In germline, CDR1 is SGHDN, CDR2 FVKESK. The CDR3 loop spans 13 amino acids.

This clonotype has more than one count but fewer than ten. The chain is built from TRBV10-3 and TRBJ2-7, with 12 bases that match TRBD1. J gave up 5 bases and V 10 bases, and 6 bases lay outside the gene matches. The CDR3 covers 13 residues. The germline V gene encodes CDR1 ENHRY and CDR2 SYGVKD. In nucleotides, the CDR3 is TGTGCCACCGGGACAGGGGGCCGCGACGAGCAGTACTTC. It is translated as CATGTGGRDEQYF.

CDR3 in amino acids: CAWSRTSGRTGELFF. In DNA, the CDR3 is TGTGCCTGGAGTAGGACTAGCGGGAGGACCGGGGAGCTGTTTTTT. The chain uses TRBV30 and TRBJ2-2; 14 nucleotides align to TRBD2. The junction had 1 base not matched to a gene; V was cut back by 2 bases and J by 5 bases. The CDR3 is 15 amino acids. Germline lookup yields CDR1 GTSNPN and CDR2 SVGIG (reference sequence).

This chain uses TRBV29-1 with TRBJ2-5; D call uncertain. Germline CDR1 is SQVTM and CDR2 is ANQGSEA. This CDR3 has 14 amino acids. Trimming removed 1 base at V and 2 bases at J, with 11 bases between. CDR3 sequence: CSVEVASQQETQYF. In DNA form, the CDR3 reads TGCAGCGTTGAAGTGGCCAGTCAACAAGAGACCCAGTACTTC.

This clonotype was observed many times. V usage is TRBV6-5 and J usage is TRBJ2-7; D gene unclear. V lost 2 bases and J lost 0, with 5 bases in between. Germline V CDR1 and CDR2: MNHEY, SVGAGI. This CDR3 has 13 residues. The chain's CDR3 is CASSYGDSYEQYF. The CDR3 DNA is TGTGCCAGCAGTTACGGGGACTCCTACGAGCAGTACTTC.

This clonotype was counted ten times or more. V usage is TRBV18 and J usage is TRBJ2-1; no clear D gene. V shed 8 bases and J shed 6 bases, with 11 bases lying between them. Germline V lookup: CDR1 KGHSH, CDR2 LQKENI. This CDR3 region has 12 residues. The CDR3 protein is CASSPPGNEQFF. The DNA of the CDR3 is TGTGCCAGCAGCCCACCGGGCAATGAGCAGTTCTTC.

CDR3 amino acids: CSAGGGTSGITYEQYF. The CDR3 region has the DNA TGCAGTGCTGGGGGGGGGACTAGCGGGATTACCTACGAGCAGTACTTC. The V and J genes are TRBV20-1 and TRBJ2-7; 13 nucleotides match TRBD2. Germline V gene data show CDR1 as DFQATT and CDR2 as SNEGSKA (reference sequence). There are 16 residues in the CDR3. The trim removed 5 bases at V and 2 bases at J, leaving 9 bases unmatched.